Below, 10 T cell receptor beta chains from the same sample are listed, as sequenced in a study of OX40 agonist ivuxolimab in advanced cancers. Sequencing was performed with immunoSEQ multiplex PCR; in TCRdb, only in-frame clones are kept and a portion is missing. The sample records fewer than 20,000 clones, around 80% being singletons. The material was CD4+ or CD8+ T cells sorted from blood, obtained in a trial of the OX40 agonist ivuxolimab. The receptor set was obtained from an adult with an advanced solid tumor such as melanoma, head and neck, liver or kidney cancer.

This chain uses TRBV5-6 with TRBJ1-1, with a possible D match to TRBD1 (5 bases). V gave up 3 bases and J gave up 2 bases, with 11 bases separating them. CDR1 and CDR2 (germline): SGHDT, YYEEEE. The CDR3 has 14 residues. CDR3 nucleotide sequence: TGTGCCAGCAGCTACTTGACAGCTAACACTGAAGCTTTCTTT. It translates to CASSYLTANTEAFF.

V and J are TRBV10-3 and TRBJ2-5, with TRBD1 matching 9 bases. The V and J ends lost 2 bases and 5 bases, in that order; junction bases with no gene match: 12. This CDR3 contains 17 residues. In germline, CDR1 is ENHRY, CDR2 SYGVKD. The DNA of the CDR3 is TGTGCCATCAGTGAGGAGTGGACAGGGGAAAAGTTGGAGACCCAGTACTTC. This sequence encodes CAISEEWTGEKLETQYF.

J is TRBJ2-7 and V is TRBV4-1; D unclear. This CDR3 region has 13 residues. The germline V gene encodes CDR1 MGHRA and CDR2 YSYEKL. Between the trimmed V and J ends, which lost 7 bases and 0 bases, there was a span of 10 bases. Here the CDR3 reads CASTPESSYEQYF. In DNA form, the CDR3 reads TGCGCCAGCACCCCCGAGAGCTCCTACGAGCAGTACTTC.

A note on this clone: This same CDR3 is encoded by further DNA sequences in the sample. This CDR3 reads CASSLGAGSTDTQYF. CDR3 DNA sequence: TGCGCCAGCAGCTTGGGAGCGGGAAGCACAGATACGCAGTATTTT. The chain recombines TRBV5-1 with TRBJ2-3; 7 bases agree with TRBD2. The CDR3 runs 15 residues. With 0 bases clipped from V and 0 bases from J, the junction kept 1 base outside the gene matches. Germline CDR1 and CDR2: SGHRS and YFSETQ.

The CDR3 DNA sequence: TGTGCCAGCAGTGAAGTAGAAGAGACCCAGTACTTC. Translated, it gives CASSEVEETQYF. The gene calls are TRBV2 and TRBJ2-5, with D unclear. The V and J ends lost 1 base and 3 bases respectively, with 3 bases between them. Germline V gene sequence: CDR1 SNHLY, CDR2 FYNNEI. CDR3 length equals 12 residues.

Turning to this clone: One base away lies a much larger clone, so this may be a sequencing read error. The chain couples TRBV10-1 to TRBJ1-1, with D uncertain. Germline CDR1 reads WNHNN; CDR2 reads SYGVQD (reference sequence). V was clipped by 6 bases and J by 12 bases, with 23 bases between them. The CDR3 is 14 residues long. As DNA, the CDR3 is TGCGCCAGCAGGGCCGATGGGGAGTTCCCGGAGACTTTCTTT. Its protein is CASRADGEFPETFF.

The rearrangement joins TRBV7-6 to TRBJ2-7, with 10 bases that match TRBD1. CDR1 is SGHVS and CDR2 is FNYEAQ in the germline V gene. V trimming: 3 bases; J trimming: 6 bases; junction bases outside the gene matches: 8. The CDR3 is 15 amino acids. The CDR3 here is CASSFTGTGVPEQYF. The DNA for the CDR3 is TGTGCCAGCAGCTTCACCGGGACAGGGGTTCCCGAGCAGTACTTC.

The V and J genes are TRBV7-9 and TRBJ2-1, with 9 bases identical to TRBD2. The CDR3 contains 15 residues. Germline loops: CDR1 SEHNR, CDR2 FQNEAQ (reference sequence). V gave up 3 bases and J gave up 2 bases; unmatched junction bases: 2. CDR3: CASSLTSGAYNEQFF. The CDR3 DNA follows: TGTGCCAGCAGCTTGACTAGCGGAGCCTACAATGAGCAGTTCTTC.

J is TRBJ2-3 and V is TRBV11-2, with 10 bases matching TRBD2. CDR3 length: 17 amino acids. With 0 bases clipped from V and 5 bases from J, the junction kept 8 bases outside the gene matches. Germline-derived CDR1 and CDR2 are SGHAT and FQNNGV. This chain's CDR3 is CASSLDPAGGPGDTQYF. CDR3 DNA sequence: TGTGCCAGCAGCTTAGACCCAGCGGGAGGGCCGGGAGATACGCAGTATTTT.

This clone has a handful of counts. The chain's CDR3 is CASSLGRRGTEAFF. For the CDR3, the DNA is TGTGCCAGCAGCCTCGGACGGAGGGGAACTGAAGCTTTCTTT. The chain links TRBV13 to TRBJ1-1; D possibly corresponds to TRBD1 (5 bases). This CDR3 comprises 14 residues. With 5 bases removed from V and 5 bases from J, the gap between germline ends came to 15 bases. The germline gives CDR1 PRHDT, CDR2 FYEKMQ (reference sequence).